The T cell receptor (beta chain) described here comes from a study of blood T cell repertoires in COVID-19. Study in general: COVID-19 samples from acute and convalescent phases originated in the United States, Italy and Spain. Nucleic acid was either cDNA or gDNA, and it came from T cells, B-cell-depleted T cells, or PBMCs.

Original handling: Researchers report that nucleated cell counts were estimated from reference gene primer amplification. The table came from immunoSEQ multiplex PCR; TCRdb's copy has only in-frame clones and leaves some out. V and J calls and clone size are copied from that table; D and trimming were computed from the DNA. The sample has 300,000 or so clones, about 87% seen once. The sample holds one count of this clone. Germline trimming cut 6 bases from V and 2 bases from J; bases unmatched to any gene: 11. The CDR3 loop spans 18 amino acids. CDR1 and CDR2 from the germline V gene are SNHLY and FYNNEI.

Specimen: peripheral blood. The chain employs TRBV2 and TRBJ2-3; 13 nucleotides align to TRBD2. The clonotype comes from a woman between 40 and 55 years old with acute or convalescent COVID-19. This CDR3 is CASSRPGTSGDYTDTQYF. Written as DNA, the CDR3 is TGTGCCAGCAGCCGTCCCGGGACTAGCGGGGATTACACAGATACGCAGTATTTT. The complete variable domain, with remaining parts taken from reference TRBV2 and TRBJ2-3, reads EPEVTQTPSHQVTQMGQEVILRCVPISNHLYFYWYRQILGQKVEFLVSFYNNEISEKSEIFDDQFSVERPDGSNFTLKIRSTKLEDSAMYFCASSRPGTSGDYTDTQYFGPGTRLTVL.